A few counts support the clone carrying this T cell receptor (beta chain). Its antigen is unidentified. The sample originates from a study of blood T cells in healthy people across ages. General study results and limits: Whereas aged donors had fewer naive CD4+ cells, long-lived donors had more of them and higher diversity. Across samples, TCR beta diversity tracked strongly with naive T cell percentage.

Drawn from each donor were ten milliliters of peripheral blood. Through a sample-barcoded 5' primer and a J-beta primer mix, a second PCR was run for roughly 7 to 11 cycles. Any given sample supplied a minimum of 3 million CDR3-containing paired-end reads. TCRdb independently ran MiXCR on the 5' RACE reads; one entry per CDR3 protein. The sample lists 850,000 to 950,000 distinct CDR3 sequences, about 28% occurring once. The V and J ends lost 8 bases and 2 bases respectively, with 14 bases between them. The CDR3 contains 14 residues. The germline gives CDR1 SEHNR, CDR2 FQNEAQ (reference sequence). Material for sequencing was blood. This rearrangement joins TRBV7-9 to TRBJ2-3; possibly TRBD2 for D (5 bases). This sequence was found in an elderly woman in good health. CDR3: CASAYSAFTDTQYF. DNA of the CDR3: TGTGCCAGCGCCTATAGCGCGTTCACAGATACGCAGTATTTT.